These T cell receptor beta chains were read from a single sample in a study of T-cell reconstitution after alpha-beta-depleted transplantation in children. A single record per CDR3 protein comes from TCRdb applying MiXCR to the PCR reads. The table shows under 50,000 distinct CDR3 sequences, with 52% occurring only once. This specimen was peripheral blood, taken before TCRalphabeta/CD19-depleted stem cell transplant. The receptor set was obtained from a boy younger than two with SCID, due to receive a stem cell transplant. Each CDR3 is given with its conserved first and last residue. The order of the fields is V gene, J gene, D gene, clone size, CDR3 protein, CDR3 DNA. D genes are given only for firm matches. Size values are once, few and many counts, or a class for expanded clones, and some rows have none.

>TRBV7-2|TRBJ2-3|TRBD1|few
CASSRDRGTDTQYF
TGTGCCAGCAGCCGGGACAGGGGCACAGATACGCAGTATTTT
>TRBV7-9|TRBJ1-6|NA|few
CASTGQGRSPLHF
TGTGCCAGCACCGGACAAGGGCGATCACCCCTCCACTTT
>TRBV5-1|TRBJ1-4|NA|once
CASSLVLGQEKLFF
TGCGCCAGCAGCTTGGTTCTGGGGCAGGAAAAACTGTTTTTT
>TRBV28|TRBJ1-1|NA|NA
CASSYSLGSSEAFF
TGTGCCAGCAGTTATTCCCTGGGAAGTTCTGAAGCTTTCTTT
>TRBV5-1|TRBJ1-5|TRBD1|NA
CASSLGQGAGQPQHF
TGCGCCAGCAGCTTGGGACAGGGGGCCGGGCAGCCCCAGCATTTT
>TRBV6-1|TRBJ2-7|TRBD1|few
CASSRGQWISYEQYF
TGTGCCAGCAGTCGGGGACAGTGGATCTCCTACGAGCAGTACTTC
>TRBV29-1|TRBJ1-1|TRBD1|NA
CSVATGGGPEAFF
TGCAGCGTTGCTACAGGGGGAGGGCCTGAAGCTTTCTTT
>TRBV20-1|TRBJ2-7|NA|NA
CSARSPDLYEQYF
TGCAGTGCTAGATCCCCGGACCTTTACGAGCAGTACTTC
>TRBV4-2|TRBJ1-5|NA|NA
CASSLGHRGGNQPQHF
TGTGCCAGCAGCCTGGGGCACCGTGGGGGCAATCAGCCCCAGCATTTT
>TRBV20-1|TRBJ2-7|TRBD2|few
CSARDDLLAGDEQYF
TGCAGTGCTAGAGATGACCTGCTAGCGGGGGACGAGCAGTACTTC
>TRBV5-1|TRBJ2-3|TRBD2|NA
CASRVAGETDTQYF
TGCGCCAGCAGGGTAGCGGGGGAGACAGATACGCAGTATTTT
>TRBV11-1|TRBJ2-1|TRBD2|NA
CASSLRLAGGTFSYNEQFF
TGTGCCAGCAGCCTAAGACTAGCGGGGGGCACCTTCTCCTACAATGAGCAGTTCTTC
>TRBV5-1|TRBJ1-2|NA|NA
CASSLATGRIPYGYTF
TGCGCCAGCAGCTTGGCTACAGGGCGGATCCCCTATGGCTACACCTTC
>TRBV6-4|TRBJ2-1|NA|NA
CASSDSQGSFDEQFF
TGTGCCAGCAGTGACTCCCAGGGATCGTTCGATGAGCAGTTCTTC
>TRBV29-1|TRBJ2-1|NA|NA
CSVGRSGSGEQFF
TGCAGCGTTGGAAGGAGCGGGTCGGGTGAGCAGTTCTTC
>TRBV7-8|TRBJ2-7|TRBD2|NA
CASNMGLAGSYEQYF
TGTGCCAGCAACATGGGACTAGCGGGGTCCTACGAGCAGTACTTC
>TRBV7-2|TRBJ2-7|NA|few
CASSQRYEQYF
TGTGCCAGCAGCCAAAGATACGAGCAGTACTTC
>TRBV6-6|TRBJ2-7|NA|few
CASSSGYYEQYF
TGTGCCAGCAGCTCAGGTTACTACGAGCAGTACTTC
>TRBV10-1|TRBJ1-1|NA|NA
CASSRQDTEAFF
TGCGCCAGCAGTCGACAGGACACTGAAGCTTTCTTT
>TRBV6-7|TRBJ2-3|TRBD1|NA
CASSPDREDTQYF
TGTGCCAGCAGCCCAGACAGGGAAGATACGCAGTATTTT
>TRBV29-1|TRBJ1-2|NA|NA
CSVDLGFHGYTF
TGCAGCGTTGATCTGGGGTTTCATGGCTACACCTTC
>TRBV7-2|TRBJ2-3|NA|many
CASSAGPGLSTDTQYF
TGTGCCAGCAGCGCGGGACCGGGACTCAGCACAGATACGCAGTATTTT
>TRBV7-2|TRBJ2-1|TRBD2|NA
CASSLSGEGLQYNEQFF
TGTGCCAGCAGCCTAAGCGGGGAGGGACTTCAATACAATGAGCAGTTCTTC
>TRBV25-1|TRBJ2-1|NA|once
CASSESGLGDNEQFF
TGTGCCAGCAGTGAATCGGGACTTGGAGACAATGAGCAGTTCTTC
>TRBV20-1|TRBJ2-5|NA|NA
CSARWPRGGEETQYF
TGCAGTGCTAGGTGGCCCAGGGGCGGGGAAGAGACCCAGTACTTC
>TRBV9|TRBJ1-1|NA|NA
CASSVDGNTEAFF
TGTGCCAGCAGCGTAGACGGGAACACTGAAGCTTTCTTT
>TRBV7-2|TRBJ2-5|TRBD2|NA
CASSLVRGGEKETQYF
TGTGCCAGCAGCTTAGTGCGGGGGGGCGAGAAGGAGACCCAGTACTTC
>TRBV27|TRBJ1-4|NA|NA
CASRTGTQRREKLFF
TGTGCCAGCAGAACGGGGACTCAGAGGCGTGAAAAACTGTTTTTT
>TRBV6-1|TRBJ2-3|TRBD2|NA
CASSEMRGGSTDTQYF
TGTGCCAGCAGTGAAATGCGGGGGGGGAGCACAGATACGCAGTATTTT
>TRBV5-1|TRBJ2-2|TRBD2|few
CASSRGLADTGELFF
TGCGCCAGCAGCCGGGGACTAGCGGACACCGGGGAGCTGTTTTTT
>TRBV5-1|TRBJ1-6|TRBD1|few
CASSPGQGISPLHF
TGCGCCAGCAGCCCGGGACAGGGGATTTCACCCCTCCACTTT